The next 7 T cell receptor beta chains were all read from a single sample in a study of monozygotic twins with inflammatory bowel disease. After re-calling the 5' RACE reads, TCRdb lists one entry per CDR3 protein, DNA absent. The repertoire table contains about 130,000 distinct CDR3 sequences. Input material: blood. These receptors were taken from a human donor with ulcerative colitis or Crohn's disease, or a healthy co-twin of an affected twin (not recorded which).

The chain employs TRBV3-1 and TRBJ2-5; absent DNA, TCRdb's TRBD2 call cannot be checked. The CDR3 consists of 15 residues. CDR1 is LGHDT, CDR2 YNNKEL, per germline (reference sequence). The CDR3 reads CASSQGGTSGETQYF.

The rearrangement joins TRBV19 to TRBJ2-3; the D call of TRBD1 rests on TCRdb alone, since no DNA is present to check it. CDR1 is LNHDA, CDR2 SQIVND, per germline (reference sequence). There are 17 residues in the CDR3. CDR3 protein: CASSIEGGTWGTDTQYF.

This chain connects TRBV5-6 to TRBJ1-1; TCRdb lists TRBD1, though no DNA is available to test this call. This CDR3 region has 15 residues. Looked up from germline, CDR1 is SGHDT and CDR2 is YYEEEE. CDR3 in amino acids: CASSSGDRAVAEAFF. Using reference TRBV5-6 and TRBJ1-1 for the parts outside the CDR3, the full variable domain is DAGVTQSPTHLIKTRGQQVTLRCSPKSGHDTVSWYQQALGQGPQFIFQYYEEEERQRGNFPDRFSGHQFPNYSSELNVNALLLGDSALYLCASSSGDRAVAEAFFGQGTRLTVV.

The rearrangement joins TRBV28 to TRBJ2-1; TCRdb names TRBD1, which stays unverified in the absence of DNA. This CDR3 comprises 16 residues. Germline-derived CDR1 and CDR2 are MDHEN and SYDVKM. The CDR3 protein is CASSSPGGETYNEQFF.

The chain couples TRBV7-2 to TRBJ2-7; with no DNA, the TCRdb D assignment of TRBD1 cannot be verified. The CDR3 runs 11 residues. The germline CDR1 and CDR2 sequences are SGHTA and FQGNSA. The CDR3 loop reads CASSRRDEQYF.

The rearrangement uses TRBV20-1 and TRBJ2-1; TCRdb's D call of TRBD2 is untestable without DNA. Germline V gives CDR1 DFQATT, CDR2 SNEGSKA (reference sequence). CDR3 length: 17 residues. CDR3 protein: CSANLPGLASLYNEQFF.

This sequence joins TRBV5-1 and TRBJ1-1. The CDR3 extends over 14 amino acids. The germline gives CDR1 SGHRS, CDR2 YFSETQ. The CDR3 region is CASSLGGMNTEAFF.